This passage covers 11 T cell receptor beta chains from one sample sequenced in a study of blood T cell repertoires in COVID-19. Assay: immunoSEQ multiplex PCR; the TCRdb copy retains only in-frame clones and omits some. The sample carries hundreds of thousands of clones, 88% recorded once. Material for sequencing was PBMCs or T cells enriched from blood (not recorded which). These receptors all stem from a woman aged 25 to 39 who had recovered from COVID-19.

The rearrangement links TRBV19 to TRBJ2-7; 9 nucleotides line up with TRBD2. Looked up from germline, CDR1 is LNHDA and CDR2 is SQIVND (reference sequence). The CDR3 is made up of 14 amino acids. Unmatched junction bases numbered 6, after V lost 6 bases and J lost 3 bases. The CDR3 bases are TGTGCCAGTAGACCCGCAGCGGGGGGCTACGAGCAGTACTTC. Translating it yields CASRPAAGGYEQYF. The full variable domain, with the rest looked up from reference TRBV19 and TRBJ2-7, is DGGITQSPKYLFRKEGQNVTLSCEQNLNHDAMYWYRQDPGQGLRLIYYSQIVNDFQKGDIAEGYSVSREKKESFPLTVTSAQKNPTAFYLCASRPAAGGYEQYFGPGTRLTVT.

The chain couples TRBV7-9 to TRBJ2-3, with TRBD2 identical over 10 bases. The J segment lost 6 bases and the V segment lost 4 bases, leaving 13 bases of the junction unmatched. The CDR3 length is 17 residues. Germline CDR1 SEHNR, CDR2 FQNEAQ (reference sequence). As DNA, the CDR3 is TGTGCCAGCAGCTGGGGAGAATCTAGCGGGAGTGGTGATACGCAGTATTTT. It translates to CASSWGESSGSGDTQYF.

The chain has TRBV6-6 and TRBJ2-1; 10 bases match TRBD2. The germline CDR1 and CDR2 sequences are MNHNY and SVGAGI (reference sequence). With V trimmed by 5 bases and J by 9 bases, 16 bases remained unmatched. The CDR3 is made up of 17 amino acids. The CDR3 region has the DNA TGTGCCAGCAGTCTTTTCCAGGGCCTAGCGGGGGTGGGTGAGCAGTTCTTC. Protein: CASSLFQGLAGVGEQFF.

The CDR3 loop reads CASSFFPLRGESSSTDTQYF. The CDR3 coding sequence is TGTGCCAGCAGTTTCTTCCCCCTCCGCGGGGAAAGTTCTAGCACAGATACGCAGTATTTT. V usage is TRBV28 and J usage is TRBJ2-3; D might be TRBD2 (6 bases). The CDR3 consists of 20 residues. Germline V lookup: CDR1 MDHEN, CDR2 SYDVKM. Deletions cut 3 bases from V and 0 bases from J, with 25 bases between.

In its sample, this clone was seen once. This chain uses TRBV7-2 with TRBJ1-5; D possibly corresponds to TRBD1 (6 bases). With 2 bases removed from V and 4 bases from J, the gap between germline ends came to 18 bases. CDR3 length: 17 residues. Germline V gives CDR1 SGHTA, CDR2 FQGNSA. The CDR3 DNA reads as TGTGCCAGCAGCTTAATTAAGTGGGACATAGATAATCAGCCCCAGCATTTT. Translating it yields CASSLIKWDIDNQPQHF. The full variable domain, its missing parts supplied by reference TRBV7-2 and TRBJ1-5, is GAGVSQSPSNKVTEKGKDVELRCDPISGHTALYWYRQSLGQGLEFLIYFQGNSAPDKSGLPSDRFSAERTGGSVSTLTIQRTQQEDSAVYLCASSLIKWDIDNQPQHFGDGTRLSIL.

This clone came up once. V and J are TRBV5-1 and TRBJ2-4; 9 bases agree with TRBD1. CDR3 size: 14 residues. V dropped 6 bases and J dropped 7; count of bases not matched to a gene: 8. Germline V CDR1 and CDR2: SGHRS, YFSETQ. The CDR3 spells CASTPGTGSNIQYF. Written as DNA, the CDR3 is TGCGCCAGCACCCCCGGGACAGGGTCGAACATTCAGTACTTC.

The gene calls are TRBV28 and TRBJ1-5; D remains ambiguous. Trimming removed 4 bases from V and 4 bases from J, with 14 bases in between. Germline assignment: CDR1 MDHEN and CDR2 SYDVKM. This CDR3 comprises 15 residues. The CDR3 protein is CASSSTMDINQPQHF. CDR3 bases: TGTGCCAGCAGTTCGACAATGGATATAAATCAGCCCCAGCATTTT.

The V and J genes are TRBV27 and TRBJ2-2; D call uncertain. This CDR3 has 13 residues. The germline gives CDR1 MNHEY, CDR2 SMNVEV (reference sequence). V was cut by 0 bases and J by 6 bases, with 5 bases left in between. The CDR3 DNA sequence: TGTGCCAGCAGTTTATCGAGGTCCGGGGAGCTGTTTTTT. It codes for CASSLSRSGELFF.

This sequence joins TRBV7-2 and TRBJ1-3, with D hard to call. Germline CDR1 and CDR2: SGHTA and FQGNSA. This CDR3 has 14 residues. V was trimmed by 5 bases and J by 4 bases, leaving 12 bases between them. Here the CDR3 reads CASSNSGFGNTIYF. DNA of the CDR3: TGTGCCAGCAGCAACTCTGGTTTCGGAAACACCATATATTTT.

The rearrangement joins TRBV27 to TRBJ2-7; 8 bases line up with TRBD1. The CDR3 spans 14 residues. Germline CDR1 and CDR2: MNHEY and SMNVEV (reference sequence). The trim removed 5 bases at V and 2 bases at J, leaving 5 bases unmatched. CDR3 sequence: CASSPRQGPYEQYF. The CDR3 DNA reads TGTGCCAGCAGTCCCAGACAGGGGCCCTACGAGCAGTACTTC.

This clone occurred once. The V call is TRBV7-2, the J call TRBJ1-1, with 10 bases lining up with TRBD1. Trimming removed 5 bases from V and 5 bases from J; junction bases left unmatched: 14. The CDR3 covers 17 residues. Germline V CDR1 and CDR2: SGHTA, FQGNSA. The CDR3 protein is CASSHPRLGQGRTEAFF. The CDR3 coding sequence is TGTGCCAGCAGCCACCCTAGGTTGGGACAGGGGAGGACTGAAGCTTTCTTT.